The TCR beta chain described here comes from a study of blood T cells in healthy people across ages. General observations from the study: More naive CD4+ cells and higher diversity marked long-lived donors relative to aged donors. The recorded TCR beta diversity per million T cells decreased in a roughly linear manner with age.

This clonotype was detected many times. Its antigen is still unknown. The authors ran a second PCR of about 7 to 12 cycles using a sample-barcoded 5' primer and a J-beta primer mix. From the 5' RACE reads, TCRdb called clonotypes with MiXCR, one entry per CDR3 protein. Among 580,000 or so distinct CDR3 sequences, 45% to 55% were seen once, and the ten largest hold around 23%. The clonotype comes from a man older than 75 in good health. The sequencing sample was made of blood.

The CDR3 spells CASSYSRLGTAGGETQYF. The CDR3 DNA follows: TGTGCCAGCAGTTACTCACGCCTGGGGACAGCGGGGGGAGAGACCCAGTACTTC. The J gene is TRBJ2-5, the V gene TRBV6-6; 9 nucleotides match TRBD2. The germline CDR1 and CDR2 sequences are MNHNY and SVGAGI (reference sequence). The CDR3 covers 18 residues. V was clipped by 0 bases and J by 4 bases; unmatched bases: 12.